What follows are 26 T cell receptor beta chains derived from one specimen sequenced in a study of T cells after yellow fever vaccination. MiXCR, applied by TCRdb to the 5' RACE reads, yields one record per CDR3 protein. Of 250,000 to 300,000 distinct CDR3 sequences listed, approximately 5.2% are singletons. Sequenced here: CD4+ T cells sorted from PBMCs, sampled on the day of the yellow fever booster vaccination. These receptors were obtained from a man in his late teens or twenties who received the YFV17D yellow fever vaccine.

This chain links TRBV6-1 with TRBJ2-6; D is ambiguous. The germline V gene has CDR1 MNHNS and CDR2 SASEGT. This CDR3 is built from 16 residues. V lost 5 bases and J 0 bases, leaving 11 bases between the germline ends. The CDR3 region is CASSSRLSSGANVLTF. For the CDR3, the DNA is TGTGCCAGCAGTTCGCGTCTGAGCTCTGGGGCCAACGTCCTGACTTTC.

This clonotype was observed a few times. The chain has TRBV20-1 and TRBJ2-7; D perhaps matches TRBD1 (6 bases). This CDR3 is built from 14 residues. Looked up from germline, CDR1 is DFQATT and CDR2 is SNEGSKA (reference sequence). V dropped 3 bases and J dropped 2 bases, with 14 bases sitting between them. This CDR3 is CSASPQGQPYEQYF. The CDR3 DNA follows: TGCAGTGCTAGCCCCCAAGGACAGCCCTACGAGCAGTACTTC.

The J gene is TRBJ2-7, the V gene TRBV7-9; possible D gene TRBD2, 7 bases. The CDR3 runs 17 residues. V was trimmed by 1 base and J by 3 bases, leaving 19 bases between them. CDR1 is SEHNR, CDR2 FQNEAQ, per germline (reference sequence). This CDR3 is CASSLGPLGGRIYEQYF. In DNA, the CDR3 is TGTGCCAGCAGCTTAGGACCGTTGGGGGGGCGAATCTACGAGCAGTACTTC.

The table lists this clonotype with a few counts. The gene calls are TRBV18 and TRBJ1-1, with D perhaps TRBD1 (5 bases). Looked up from germline, CDR1 is KGHSH and CDR2 is LQKENI. This CDR3 has 13 amino acids. Trimming pared 2 bases from V and 1 base from J, leaving 5 bases between. CDR3 amino acids: CASSPGANTEAFF. Written as DNA, the CDR3 is TGTGCCAGCTCACCAGGGGCGAACACTGAAGCTTTCTTT.

This clonotype was seen more than once but under ten times. The chain uses TRBV2 and TRBJ2-3; D call uncertain. The CDR3 is made up of 12 amino acids. V lost 4 bases, J lost 7 bases, and 9 bases lay in between. Per the germline V gene, CDR1 is SNHLY and CDR2 is FYNNEI. The DNA for the CDR3 is TGTGCCAGCAGTGCCTCCCGGAATACGCAGTATTTT. The encoded protein is CASSASRNTQYF.

This clonotype has only a few counts. This chain links TRBV5-6 with TRBJ2-3; 7 positions match TRBD1. Germline assignment: CDR1 SGHDT and CDR2 YYEEEE. V shed 1 base, J shed 2 bases, and the junction held 4 bases outside the gene matches. This CDR3 is built from 15 residues. This chain's CDR3 is CASSLTGAYTDTQYF. Here the CDR3 DNA reads TGTGCCAGCAGCTTGACAGGGGCATACACAGATACGCAGTATTTT.

J is TRBJ1-5 and V is TRBV9; D ambiguous. V was shortened by 2 bases and J by 3 bases, with 6 bases between the two germline ends. Germline CDR1 SGDLS, CDR2 YYNGEE. This CDR3 comprises 13 residues. CDR3 region: CASSVLPNQPQHF. The CDR3 DNA reads as TGTGCCAGCAGCGTGCTGCCCAATCAGCCCCAGCATTTT.

The chain joins TRBV7-8 to TRBJ1-2; tentatively, D is TRBD1 (6 bases). Trimming pared 5 bases from V and 6 bases from J, leaving 19 bases between. CDR1 is SGHVS, CDR2 FQNEAQ, per germline. This CDR3 comprises 15 residues. In nucleotides, the CDR3 is TGTGCCAGCAGCCACCCCAACAGGGAAAGGGATGGCTACACCTTC. Translating gives CASSHPNRERDGYTF.

Only a few counts were recorded for this clonotype. The chain employs TRBV5-1 and TRBJ2-2; D remains ambiguous. Trimming removed 4 bases from V and 4 bases from J, with 8 bases in between. Germline lookup yields CDR1 SGHRS and CDR2 YFSETQ. The CDR3 is 13 residues long. CDR3 loop: CASSEDGTGELFF. The CDR3 DNA is TGCGCCAGCAGCGAGGACGGCACCGGGGAGCTGTTTTTT. Full variable domain (outside the CDR3, taken from reference TRBV5-1 and TRBJ2-2): KAGVTQTPRYLIKTRGQQVTLSCSPISGHRSVSWYQQTPGQGLQFLFEYFSETQRNKGNFPGRFSGRQFSNSRSEMNVSTLELGDSALYLCASSEDGTGELFFGEGSRLTVL.

Only a few counts were recorded for this clonotype. The rearrangement uses TRBV20-1 and TRBJ1-4; no reliable D call. The ends were cut back, 8 bases at V and 5 bases at J, with 18 bases in the middle. Germline V gene lookup returns CDR1 DFQATT and CDR2 SNEGSKA (reference sequence). This CDR3 has 14 residues. CDR3 loop: CSTSPGALNEKLFF. As DNA, the CDR3 is TGCAGTACGTCCCCGGGAGCTCTAAATGAAAAACTGTTTTTT.

This clonotype was seen repeatedly, ten times or more. The chain combines TRBV5-1 with TRBJ2-2; 10 bases fit TRBD2. After removal of 6 bases from V and 5 bases from J, the junction contained 7 bases not matched to a gene. The CDR3 is 15 residues long. The germline gives CDR1 SGHRS, CDR2 YFSETQ. The CDR3 loop is CASTSGTSVTGELFF. In DNA, the CDR3 is TGCGCCAGCACATCCGGGACTAGCGTGACCGGGGAGCTGTTTTTT.

This clonotype has more than one count but fewer than ten. V is TRBV12-3 or TRBV12-4 and J is TRBJ2-5; 10 bases fit TRBD2. This CDR3 has 14 residues. V lost 6 bases, J lost 6 bases, and 7 bases stayed unmatched. Written as DNA, the CDR3 is TGTGCCAGCAGCCTTAGCGGGGGGCATAAGACCCAGTACTTC. Protein sequence: CASSLSGGHKTQYF.

The table lists this clonotype with many counts. The chain couples TRBV7-3 to TRBJ2-5, with a tentative D call TRBD2 (6 bases). The CDR3 has 16 residues. Trimming stripped 0 bases from V and 0 bases from J, with 11 bases between. The germline CDR1 and CDR2 sequences are SGHTA and FQGTGA. The DNA for the CDR3 is TGTGCCAGCAGCTTAACGGGGGGAAGATACCAAGAGACCCAGTACTTC. Translation: CASSLTGGRYQETQYF.

This clonotype occurred a few times. J is TRBJ1-1 and V is TRBV9; no firm D call. The CDR3 loop spans 14 amino acids. CDR1 and CDR2 (germline): SGDLS, YYNGEE. V was clipped by 4 bases and J by 7 bases, with 17 bases between them. The CDR3 sequence is CASSPGGPRDEAFF. DNA of the CDR3: TGTGCCAGCAGCCCGGGTGGACCAAGAGATGAAGCTTTCTTT.

The chain has TRBV6-4 and TRBJ2-1; TRBD2 might be the D (5 bases). Germline lookup yields CDR1 MRHNA and CDR2 SNTAGT. This CDR3 has 19 amino acids. V dropped 0 bases and J dropped 0 bases, with 18 bases sitting between them. For the CDR3, the DNA is TGTGCCAGCAGTGACTCGAGCCGGGAAGCGCCCAGCTCCTACAATGAGCAGTTCTTC. It translates to CASSDSSREAPSSYNEQFF.

This clonotype was counted at least ten times. This chain connects TRBV10-3 to TRBJ2-1; D is perhaps TRBD1 (6 bases). The CDR3 sequence is 14 residues long. V was trimmed by 7 bases and J by 2 bases, leaving 12 bases between them. From germline, CDR1 is ENHRY and CDR2 SYGVKD. In DNA form, the CDR3 reads TGTGCCATCACCCGGGACACGGCCTACAATGAGCAGTTCTTC. Encoded protein: CAITRDTAYNEQFF.

The chain is built from TRBV19 and TRBJ1-3; perhaps TRBD1 as D (5 bases). V lost 6 bases to trimming and J lost 3 bases, with 12 bases between them. CDR3 length: 14 residues. Germline loops: CDR1 LNHDA, CDR2 SQIVND (reference sequence). The CDR3 here is CASSKGLLGNTIYF. Written as DNA, the CDR3 is TGTGCCAGTAGCAAGGGACTCCTTGGAAACACCATATATTTT.

The table lists this clonotype with a few counts. J is TRBJ2-1 and V is TRBV11-1; D gene unclear. The CDR3 runs to 14 residues. The germline CDR1 and CDR2 sequences are SGHAT and FQDESV (reference sequence). The ends were cut back, 5 bases at V and 3 bases at J, with 11 bases in the middle. Written as DNA, the CDR3 is TGTGCCAGCAGCCTGACCAGGCTCTACAATGAGCAGTTCTTC. Translation gives CASSLTRLYNEQFF.

The table lists this clonotype with many counts. The chain combines TRBV7-6 with TRBJ2-1; TRBD1 aligns across 7 bases. Trimming at V came to 2 bases and at J to 5 bases, leaving 12 bases not matched to a gene. Per the germline V gene, CDR1 is SGHVS and CDR2 is FNYEAQ. This CDR3 has 17 residues. The CDR3 region has the DNA TGTGCCAGCAGCTTATCGGTAGGGCAGGGGGTCAACAATGAGCAGTTCTTC. Translation: CASSLSVGQGVNNEQFF.

This clonotype occurred many times. The chain employs TRBV6-2 or TRBV6-3 and TRBJ2-1; D might be TRBD2 (6 bases). The CDR3 consists of 18 residues. Between the trimmed V and J ends, which lost 0 bases and 2 bases, there was a span of 17 bases. Germline CDR1 MNHEY, CDR2 SVGEGT. The CDR3 loop is CASSYSPYTGVTYNEQFF. In nucleotides, the CDR3 is TGTGCCAGCAGTTACTCACCGTATACGGGGGTCACCTACAATGAGCAGTTCTTC.

This clonotype was seen a handful of times. This rearrangement joins TRBV23-1 to TRBJ2-4; D is possibly TRBD2 (5 bases). TRBV23-1 is an ORF, with its function uncertain. The CDR3 spans 16 residues. V lost 0 bases and J lost 3, with 12 bases in between. The CDR3 nucleotides read TGCGCCAGCAGTCAATCTAGTCCGGGAATCAAAAACATTCAGTACTTC. This translates into CASSQSSPGIKNIQYF.

This clonotype was observed a few times. The V gene is TRBV29-1, the J gene TRBJ2-5; maybe TRBD1 (5 bases). CDR1 and CDR2 from the germline V gene are SQVTM and ANQGSEA. V was cut by 4 bases and J by 7 bases, with 19 bases left in between. This CDR3 region has 14 residues. The CDR3 region is CSVVSPGIGGTQYF. The CDR3 bases are TGCAGCGTTGTATCGCCAGGGATTGGCGGGACCCAGTACTTC.

This sequence joins TRBV6-1 and TRBJ2-2; D is perhaps TRBD1 (6 bases). The CDR3 sequence is 13 residues long. CDR1 and CDR2 (germline): MNHNS, SASEGT. V was shortened by 8 bases and J by 3 bases, with 10 bases between the two germline ends. Here the CDR3 reads CASFTGHTGELFF. Written as DNA, the CDR3 is TGTGCCAGCTTTACAGGGCACACCGGGGAGCTGTTTTTT.

This clonotype has ten or more counts. The gene calls are TRBV21-1 and TRBJ2-1; the D segment call TRBD1 is taken from the table without a DNA check. TRBV21-1 is shown as a pseudogene. CDR3 length: 16 amino acids. CDR3 amino acids: CASSAAAGQGYNEQFF. The CDR3 bases are TGTGCCAGCAGCGCCGCAGCCGGACAGGGCTACAATGAGCAGTTCTTC.

This clonotype was counted a few times. The V and J genes are TRBV19 and TRBJ1-1; maybe TRBD1 (5 bases). CDR1 is LNHDA and CDR2 is SQIVND in the germline V gene (reference sequence). CDR3 length: 14 amino acids. Trimming took off 7 bases at V and 6 bases at J, with 18 bases between the two ends. This chain's CDR3 is CASKSSQGRPEAFF. DNA for the CDR3: TGTGCCAGTAAATCCTCGCAGGGACGACCTGAAGCTTTCTTT.

V and J are TRBV5-1 and TRBJ2-5; D may be TRBD1 (5 bases). Trimming shortened V by 1 base and J by 3 bases, and 16 bases separated the two germline ends. CDR3 length: 16 amino acids. From germline, CDR1 is SGHRS and CDR2 YFSETQ. The CDR3 loop is CASSLRGLTGEETQYF. In DNA form, the CDR3 reads TGCGCCAGCAGCTTGAGGGGTTTAACAGGAGAAGAGACCCAGTACTTC. Together with reference TRBV5-1 and TRBJ2-5, the CDR3 gives the full variable domain: KAGVTQTPRYLIKTRGQQVTLSCSPISGHRSVSWYQQTPGQGLQFLFEYFSETQRNKGNFPGRFSGRQFSNSRSEMNVSTLELGDSALYLCASSLRGLTGEETQYFGPGTRLLVL.